These T cell receptor beta chains were read from a single sample in a study of shared clonotypes between healthy human individuals. Using immunoSEQ multiplex PCR, the repertoire was profiled, and TCRdb retains in-frame clones only, with some absent. The sample carries roughly 2 million clones, roughly 94% recorded once. The sequencing input was naive CD4+ T cells sorted from blood. The source of these receptors is a man aged 18 to 30 in good health. Each CDR3 is given with its conserved first and last residue. Only some rows state a clone size, as once, few, many or a class for expanded clones.

size	V	J	CDR3
NA	TRBV7-2	TRBJ2-7	CASSSSDGYEQYF
NA	TRBV9	TRBJ2-5	CASSVASGRGQETQYF
NA	TRBV19	TRBJ2-5	CASSIEREGETQYF
NA	TRBV6-5	TRBJ1-5	CASSSGAGNQPQHF
NA	TRBV25-1	TRBJ1-1	CASSDGTYREAFF
NA	TRBV18	TRBJ1-5	CASSPRASHGNQPQHF
NA	TRBV20-1	TRBJ1-2	CSGLVLSGYTF
once	TRBV9	TRBJ2-7	CASSATGFGEQYF
NA	TRBV7-9	TRBJ2-2	CASSPRLRGDYTGELFF
NA	TRBV6-1	TRBJ1-2	CASNTGAAVDYGYTF
NA	TRBV6-1	TRBJ1-6	CASSLDRNNSPLHF
NA	TRBV6-5	TRBJ1-5	CASSPLVGGDQPQHF
NA	TRBV30	TRBJ1-1	CAWKGWGTEAFF
NA	TRBV25-1	TRBJ1-2	CASSEYGGSNYGYTF
once	TRBV25-1	TRBJ1-1	CASRPQGTSEAFF
NA	TRBV27	TRBJ2-5	CASSFAVGGQETQYF
NA	TRBV7-9	TRBJ1-4	CASSLGQGGEKLFF
NA	TRBV6-1	TRBJ2-1	CASTPQVAGGYEQFF
NA	TRBV6-5	TRBJ1-5	CASSRDGYNQPQHF
NA	TRBV5-1	TRBJ2-3	CASSFRTSGGTDTQYF
NA	TRBV5-1	TRBJ2-1	CASSPLSLGLGGEQFF
once	TRBV2	TRBJ2-7	CASSVLASGGLLEQYF
NA	TRBV18	TRBJ1-4	CASSQGVENEKLFF
NA	TRBV6-1	TRBJ1-3	CASSTGVGNTIYF
NA	TRBV7-9	TRBJ2-3	CASKSHTGGLEDTQYF
NA	TRBV21-1	TRBJ1-1	CASHTEAFF
NA	TRBV7-2	TRBJ2-7	CASSQPGNYEQYF
NA	TRBV7-9	TRBJ1-1	CASSAVGARTEAFF
NA	TRBV7-6	TRBJ2-1	CASSLEAGGYNEQFF
NA	TRBV28	TRBJ1-3	CASSLGRGPGNTIYF
NA	TRBV2	TRBJ2-3	CASSGLATDTQYF
NA	TRBV30	TRBJ1-1	CAMAGRTEAFF
NA	TRBV4-3	TRBJ1-2	CASSRARTISYGYTF
NA	TRBV6-6	TRBJ2-5	CASSDSQETQYF
once	TRBV19	TRBJ1-5	CASSGPQGPKAQHF
NA	TRBV5-8	TRBJ1-1	CASSLSLGARTEAFF
once	TRBV11-3	TRBJ2-3	CASSTGRETDTQYF
NA	TRBV19	TRBJ2-1	CASRIGQVNNEQFF
NA	TRBV6-5	TRBJ2-3	CASRTPSTDTQYF
NA	TRBV28	TRBJ1-5	CASSSEGQGDQPQHF
NA	TRBV30	TRBJ2-1	CAWRGGSYNEQFF
NA	TRBV11-2	TRBJ1-2	CASSLGGLRGYTF
NA	TRBV5-8	TRBJ2-1	CASSLAVLGQGYNEQFF
NA	TRBV7-6	TRBJ2-1	CASSPLWRDPYNEQFF
NA	TRBV7-2	TRBJ2-2	CASSFRLAGVTGELFF
NA	TRBV6-5	TRBJ2-7	CASRIPGQGYEQYF
NA	TRBV7-7	TRBJ2-5	CASSQGRFETQYF
NA	TRBV19	TRBJ2-7	CASRIPGSYEQYF
NA	TRBV2	TRBJ2-5	CASSVWGQEQETQYF